Following are 23 T cell receptor beta chains from one sample sequenced in a study of T cell changes during pregnancy in multiple sclerosis. The protocol was immunoSEQ multiplex PCR, while the TCRdb copy is restricted to in-frame clones and leaves out a portion. The sample consists of approximately 88,000 clones, around 96% of them appearing once. Sequences were derived from peripheral blood, sampled in the second trimester of pregnancy. All receptors derive from a female donor with multiple sclerosis, enrolled in a pregnancy study.

V is TRBV4-1 and J is TRBJ2-7, with a possible D match to TRBD2 (5 bases). The V end lost 4 bases, the J end lost 0 bases, and 13 bases lay between the germline ends. Germline loops: CDR1 MGHRA, CDR2 YSYEKL. The CDR3 has 15 amino acids. This CDR3 is CASSPQAGGSYEQYF. The CDR3 nucleotides are TGCGCCAGCAGCCCCCAAGCAGGAGGCTCCTACGAGCAGTACTTC.

The gene calls are TRBV9 and TRBJ1-2; possibly TRBD1 for D (5 bases). With 3 bases removed from V and 9 bases from J, the gap between germline ends came to 18 bases. Germline loops: CDR1 SGDLS, CDR2 YYNGEE. The length of the CDR3 is 14 residues. CDR3 DNA sequence: TGTGCCAGCAGCGGAATAGTTGACAGCTCAAGCTACACCTTC. This sequence encodes CASSGIVDSSSYTF.

This chain uses TRBV29-1 with TRBJ2-3; TRBD1 matches 11 bases. This CDR3 is built from 14 residues. The V gene end was trimmed by 4 bases and the J gene end by 6 bases; junction bases not matched to a gene: 6. CDR1 is SQVTM and CDR2 is ANQGSEA in the germline V gene. CDR3 sequence: CSVVLGQGGDTQYF. CDR3 DNA: TGCAGCGTTGTTTTGGGACAGGGGGGCGATACGCAGTATTTT.

This clone came up once. The CDR3 loop is CASSLAGRSVIQETQYF. The CDR3 nucleotides read TGCGCCAGCAGCTTGGCGGGAAGGTCCGTGATCCAAGAGACCCAGTACTTC. The V gene is TRBV5-1, the J gene TRBJ2-5; D may be TRBD2 (5 bases). V lost 0 bases and J 1 base, leaving 16 bases between the germline ends. The CDR3 runs 17 residues. The germline gives CDR1 SGHRS, CDR2 YFSETQ.

This clone is a singleton in its sample. The chain recombines TRBV5-1 with TRBJ2-1; D might be TRBD1 (5 bases). CDR3 length equals 12 residues. Germline V gene lookup returns CDR1 SGHRS and CDR2 YFSETQ. The V gene lost 4 bases and the J gene lost 7 bases, with 9 bases spanning the gap. The CDR3 reads CASSLQGNEQFF. CDR3 sequence (DNA): TGCGCCAGCAGCCTTCAGGGAAATGAGCAGTTCTTC. The entire variable domain, with the rest obtained from reference TRBV5-1 and TRBJ2-1, is as follows: KAGVTQTPRYLIKTRGQQVTLSCSPISGHRSVSWYQQTPGQGLQFLFEYFSETQRNKGNFPGRFSGRQFSNSRSEMNVSTLELGDSALYLCASSLQGNEQFFGPGTRLTVL.

In nucleotides, the CDR3 is TGTGCCATCGGGGCGGCGAACACTGAAGCTTTCTTT. Its protein is CAIGAANTEAFF. The chain is built from TRBV10-3 and TRBJ1-1; the D gene is possibly TRBD1 (5 bases). The CDR3 length is 12 residues. Deletions cut 8 bases from V and 1 base from J, with 8 bases between. The germline V gene encodes CDR1 ENHRY and CDR2 SYGVKD.

The chain recombines TRBV28 with TRBJ2-7, with 9 bases matching TRBD2. After removal of 3 bases from V and 0 bases from J, the junction contained 6 bases not matched to a gene. The CDR3 is 16 residues long. Looked up from germline, CDR1 is MDHEN and CDR2 is SYDVKM. Written as DNA, the CDR3 is TGTGCCAGCAGTTTGACTGCGGGAGGGCTCTCCTACGAGCAGTACTTC. Residues: CASSLTAGGLSYEQYF.

The rearrangement links TRBV5-6 to TRBJ2-7; 10 bases agree with TRBD2. This CDR3 has 16 amino acids. CDR1 is SGHDT and CDR2 is YYEEEE in the germline V gene. Unmatched junction bases numbered 7, after V lost 3 bases and J lost 1 base. CDR3 residues: CASSSLAGGMSYEQYF. CDR3 sequence (DNA): TGTGCCAGCAGCTCTTTAGCGGGAGGTATGTCCTACGAGCAGTACTTC.

This sequence joins TRBV7-7 and TRBJ2-5; D is possibly TRBD1 (7 bases). CDR3 size: 12 residues. V lost 6 bases, J lost 5 bases, and 10 bases lay in between. The germline CDR1 and CDR2 sequences are SSHAT and FNYEAQ (reference sequence). The CDR3 DNA is TGTGCCAGCAGTTCAGGGGGGGAGACCCAGTACTTC. Its translation: CASSSGGETQYF.

This chain links TRBV28 with TRBJ1-3; unclear D gene. Between the trimmed V and J ends, which lost 3 bases and 8 bases, there was a span of 11 bases. CDR3 length: 13 residues. Germline CDR1 is MDHEN and CDR2 is SYDVKM. CDR3 loop: CASSFVPYDTIYF. As DNA, the CDR3 is TGTGCCAGCAGTTTCGTACCCTACGACACCATATATTTT.

The V gene is TRBV19, the J gene TRBJ1-5; D is unresolved. Trimming took off 7 bases at V and 6 bases at J, with 16 bases between the two ends. Germline V lookup: CDR1 LNHDA, CDR2 SQIVND (reference sequence). The CDR3 consists of 14 residues. The CDR3 DNA sequence: TGTGCCAGTATGCATGAGGTGTTAGGTCAGCCCCAGCATTTT. It is translated as CASMHEVLGQPQHF.

V is TRBV5-1 and J is TRBJ1-5; 10 nucleotides agree with TRBD1. The CDR3 sequence is 16 residues long. V shed 4 bases, J shed 8 bases, and the junction held 12 bases outside the gene matches. Germline assignment: CDR1 SGHRS and CDR2 YFSETQ. The CDR3, as DNA: TGCGCCAGCAGCCCGGGTATGGGACAGGGGTTCAAGCCCCAGCATTTT. The encoded protein is CASSPGMGQGFKPQHF.

This rearrangement joins TRBV19 to TRBJ2-7; 7 bases fit TRBD2. The CDR3 is 13 amino acids. From germline, CDR1 is LNHDA and CDR2 SQIVND (reference sequence). V was pared by 6 bases and J by 3 bases, with 5 bases of the junction left unmatched. The CDR3: CASSLGLDYEQYF. CDR3 DNA: TGTGCCAGTAGCCTCGGACTAGACTACGAGCAGTACTTC.

The rearrangement joins TRBV19 to TRBJ1-5; the match to TRBD1 covers 8 bases. The ends lost 6 bases at V and 0 bases at J; junction bases unmatched: 10. The germline V gene encodes CDR1 LNHDA and CDR2 SQIVND (reference sequence). The CDR3 runs to 17 residues. CDR3 residues: CASRDGAGGLSNQPQHF. CDR3 nucleotides: TGTGCCAGTAGGGATGGGGCAGGGGGCCTTAGCAATCAGCCCCAGCATTTT.

This rearrangement joins TRBV7-9 to TRBJ1-1; no reliable D call. Germline loops: CDR1 SEHNR, CDR2 FQNEAQ (reference sequence). Trimming removed 7 bases at V and 1 base at J, with 10 bases between. The CDR3 spans 13 residues. The CDR3 DNA follows: TGTGCCAGCACCGCACCAGGGAACACTGAAGCTTTCTTT. This gives the protein CASTAPGNTEAFF.

The chain carries TRBV5-5 and TRBJ2-4; 9 nucleotides align to TRBD1. Germline CDR1 is SGHKS and CDR2 is YYEKEE (reference sequence). The CDR3 has 15 amino acids. With 0 bases clipped from V and 4 bases from J, the junction kept 2 bases outside the gene matches. CDR3 DNA: TGTGCCAGCAGCTTGGGCGGGACAGGGAAAAACATTCAGTACTTC. It codes for CASSLGGTGKNIQYF.

The J gene is TRBJ1-5, the V gene TRBV7-6, with 9 bases identical to TRBD1. The CDR3 covers 14 residues. The ends lost 4 bases at V and 4 bases at J; junction bases unmatched: 2. CDR1 SGHVS and CDR2 FNYEAQ come from the germline V gene. Here the CDR3 reads CASSSGQGNQPQHF. The CDR3 DNA reads TGTGCCAGCAGCTCGGGACAGGGAAATCAGCCCCAGCATTTT.

The V gene is TRBV7-9, the J gene TRBJ2-7; TRBD2 agrees at 9 bases. The CDR3 extends over 16 amino acids. J lost 1 base, V lost 1 base, and 5 bases had no gene match. Germline V gene lookup returns CDR1 SEHNR and CDR2 FQNEAQ (reference sequence). This CDR3 is CASSLDSSGKSYEQYF. The CDR3 DNA sequence: TGTGCCAGCAGCTTAGATTCTAGCGGGAAATCCTACGAGCAGTACTTC.

This clone was counted a single time. The chain joins TRBV27 to TRBJ2-7; TRBD2 is a possible D gene (6 bases). The germline CDR1 and CDR2 sequences are MNHEY and SMNVEV (reference sequence). V was pared by 8 bases and J by 5 bases, with 19 bases between. The CDR3 contains 14 residues. The CDR3 here is CASHPEGVFHEQYF. CDR3 sequence (DNA): TGTGCCAGCCATCCGGAGGGAGTATTCCACGAGCAGTACTTC.

The CDR3 spells CASSPGLAGGPTGELFF. The CDR3 bases are TGTGCCAGCAGCCCCGGACTAGCGGGAGGGCCCACCGGGGAGCTGTTTTTT. V gene TRBV5-4 combines with J gene TRBJ2-2; 15 nucleotides agree with TRBD2. CDR3 length equals 17 residues. Germline CDR1 reads SGHNT; CDR2 reads YYREEE (reference sequence). V gave up 4 bases and J gave up 4 bases; unmatched junction bases: 5.

The table lists this clone with a count of one. The J gene is TRBJ2-6, the V gene TRBV4-2, with D possibly being TRBD1 (6 bases). Germline CDR1 LGHNA, CDR2 YNFKEQ. The CDR3 extends over 17 amino acids. V shed 4 bases and J shed 0 bases, with 13 bases lying between them. DNA of the CDR3: TGTGCCAGCAGCCCCCGACAGGCCTTCTCTGGGGCCAACGTCCTGACTTTC. This codes for CASSPRQAFSGANVLTF.

The chain carries TRBV5-4 and TRBJ2-6; perhaps TRBD1 as D (6 bases). V lost 5 bases and J 3 bases, leaving 15 bases between the germline ends. This CDR3 spans 16 amino acids. Germline V gene data show CDR1 as SGHNT and CDR2 as YYREEE (reference sequence). As DNA, the CDR3 is TGTGCCAGCAGACTGCCAGGGGAAAGTGGGGCCAACGTCCTGACTTTC. Protein product: CASRLPGESGANVLTF.

The chain employs TRBV7-9 and TRBJ2-2; possible D gene TRBD2, 7 bases. Germline CDR1 SEHNR, CDR2 FQNEAQ (reference sequence). The V end was cut by 7 bases, the J end by 0 bases, with 15 bases between. This CDR3 has 16 residues. The CDR3 DNA reads TGTGCCAGCACCAAAAGCGGGACACCGAACACCGGGGAGCTGTTTTTT. Translated: CASTKSGTPNTGELFF.